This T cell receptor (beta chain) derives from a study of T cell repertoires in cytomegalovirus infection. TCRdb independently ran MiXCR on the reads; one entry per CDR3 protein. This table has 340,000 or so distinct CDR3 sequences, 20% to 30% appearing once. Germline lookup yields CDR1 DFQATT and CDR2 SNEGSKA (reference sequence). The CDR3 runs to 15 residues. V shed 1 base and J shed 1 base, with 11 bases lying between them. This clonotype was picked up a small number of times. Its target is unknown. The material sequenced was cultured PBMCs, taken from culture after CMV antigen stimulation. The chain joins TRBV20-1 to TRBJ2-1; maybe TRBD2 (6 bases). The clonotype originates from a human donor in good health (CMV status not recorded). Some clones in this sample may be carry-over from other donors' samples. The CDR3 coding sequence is TGCAGTGCTAGAGCGGAGGGGATTTCCTACAATGAGCAGTTCTTC. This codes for CSARAEGISYNEQFF.